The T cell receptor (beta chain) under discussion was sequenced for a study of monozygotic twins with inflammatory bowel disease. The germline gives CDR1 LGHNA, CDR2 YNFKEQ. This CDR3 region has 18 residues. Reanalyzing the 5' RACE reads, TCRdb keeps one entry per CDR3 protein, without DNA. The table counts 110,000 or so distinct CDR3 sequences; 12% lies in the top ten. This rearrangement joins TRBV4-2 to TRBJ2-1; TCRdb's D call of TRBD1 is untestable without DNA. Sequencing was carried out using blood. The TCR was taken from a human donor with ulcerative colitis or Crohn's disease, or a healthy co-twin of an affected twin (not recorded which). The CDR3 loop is CASSQEWGGEAPYNEQFF.